Below are 14 T cell receptor beta chains sequenced from a single sample in a study of blood T cells in healthy people across ages. Combining a sample-barcoded 5' primer with a J-beta primer mix, a second PCR ran for roughly 7 to 12 cycles. TCRdb called the 5' RACE reads again in MiXCR, with one record for every CDR3 protein. The table has approximately 810,000 distinct CDR3 sequences, 25% to 35% seen once. Sequenced material: blood. These receptors came from a woman over 75 in good health.

Concerning this clonotype itself: It may be a read error: a sequence one base away is much more abundant. V and J are TRBV6-2 or TRBV6-3 and TRBJ2-5; 8 positions match TRBD2. This CDR3 is 16 amino acids long. CDR1 and CDR2 from the germline V gene are MNHEY and SVGEGT. Here the CDR3 reads CASSRGLAPLPETLYF. In nucleotides, the CDR3 is TGTGCCAGCAGTCGCGGACTAGCCCCTCTTCCGGAGACCCTGTACTTC.

Comment on this clonotype: Possible read error: a much larger clone is one base away. The V gene is TRBV7-2, the J gene TRBJ2-3, with 9 bases that match TRBD2. The CDR3 runs 14 residues. The trim removed 3 bases at V and 5 bases at J, leaving 3 bases unmatched. Germline CDR1 and CDR2: SGHTA and FQGNSA. Written as DNA, the CDR3 is TGTGCCAGCAGCTTCGGGACTAGCCGAGATACGCAGTATTTT. Translation gives CASSFGTSRDTQYF.

This clonotype has only a few counts. This could be a read error, since a much larger clone is one nucleotide away. The chain carries TRBV24-1 and TRBJ2-5; 7 bases match TRBD1. The germline gives CDR1 KGHDR, CDR2 SFDVKD. The junction had 22 bases not matched to a gene; V was cut back by 2 bases and J by 11 bases. The CDR3 runs to 18 residues. The CDR3 nucleotides are TGTGCCACCAGTGATTCCCTCAGACAGGGATTAATCGGGAATGAGCAGTACTTC. Its translation: CATSDSLRQGLIGNEQYF.

This chain links TRBV7-9 with TRBJ2-5; D might be TRBD2 (5 bases). The germline gives CDR1 SEHNR, CDR2 FQNEAQ (reference sequence). This CDR3 comprises 14 residues. V shed 2 bases and J shed 5 bases, with 12 bases lying between them. Here the CDR3 DNA reads TGTGCCAGCAGCTTATTGGACGGGATTGAGACCCAGTACTTC. Translated: CASSLLDGIETQYF.

V and J are TRBV5-6 and TRBJ2-2; 8 bases are shared with TRBD1. The CDR3 contains 15 residues. With 3 bases clipped from V and 4 bases from J, the junction kept 5 bases outside the gene matches. Germline V gives CDR1 SGHDT, CDR2 YYEEEE. The CDR3 loop reads CASSSRTGLTGELFF. CDR3 bases: TGTGCCAGCAGCTCGAGGACAGGGCTCACCGGGGAGCTGTTTTTT.

J is TRBJ2-2 and V is TRBV6-1; no definite D call. The CDR3 runs to 16 residues. V was shortened by 2 bases and J by 1 base, with 11 bases between the two germline ends. The V gene's germline CDR1 is MNHNS and CDR2 SASEGT. In DNA, the CDR3 is TGTGCCAGCAGTGAAAAAGGCTCCCTGAACACCGGGGAGCTGTTTTTT. The encoded protein is CASSEKGSLNTGELFF.

This sequence joins TRBV29-1 and TRBJ2-7; D may be TRBD2 (5 bases). The germline V gene has CDR1 SQVTM and CDR2 ANQGSEA. This CDR3 comprises 13 residues. V was pared by 0 bases and J by 2 bases, with 8 bases between. The CDR3 DNA is TGCAGCGTTGAAGATACGGGAACCTACGAGCAGTACTTC. Translating it yields CSVEDTGTYEQYF.

There are many counts of this clonotype. This chain uses TRBV29-1 with TRBJ1-2; no clear D. Trimming cost V 0 bases and J 4 bases, with 9 bases left between them. The germline gives CDR1 SQVTM, CDR2 ANQGSEA. This CDR3 is 13 amino acids long. The DNA for the CDR3 is TGCAGCGTTGAAGAGGTACGGACCTATGGCTACACCTTC. It codes for CSVEEVRTYGYTF.

A remark on this clonotype: One base away lies a much larger clone, so this may be a sequencing read error. DNA for the CDR3: TGTGCCATCAGTGAAGGGTCGGGGAACGCTGAAGCTTTCTTT. It specifies CAISEGSGNAEAFF. The chain couples TRBV10-3 to TRBJ1-1; D is uncertain. Germline lookup yields CDR1 ENHRY and CDR2 SYGVKD. The CDR3 sequence is 14 residues long.

The rearrangement uses TRBV12-3 or TRBV12-4 and TRBJ1-2; 7 nucleotides agree with TRBD1. This CDR3 is 15 amino acids long. Trimming at V came to 3 bases and at J to 2 bases, leaving 6 bases not matched to a gene. The CDR3 is CASSFKGAVNYGYTF. CDR3 nucleotides: TGTGCCAGCAGTTTCAAGGGGGCGGTGAACTATGGCTACACCTTC.

Many counts were recorded for this clonotype. The chain links TRBV3-1 to TRBJ2-4; D could derive from TRBD1 or TRBD2 (5 bases each). V lost 3 bases and J 12 bases, leaving 24 bases between the germline ends. CDR1 and CDR2 (germline): LGHDT, YNNKEL (reference sequence). The CDR3 has 16 residues. The chain's CDR3 is CASSHSLARGLGSQYF. The CDR3 coding sequence is TGTGCCAGCAGCCACTCCTTAGCGAGGGGCCTCGGTAGTCAGTACTTC.

V gene TRBV28 combines with J gene TRBJ2-1; D uncertain. CDR3 length: 16 amino acids. CDR1 and CDR2 from the germline V gene are MDHEN and SYDVKM. V lost 2 bases to trimming and J lost 6 bases, with 17 bases between them. This CDR3 reads CASSLTPRKSINEQFF. The DNA of the CDR3 is TGTGCCAGCAGTTTAACCCCGCGTAAAAGCATCAATGAGCAGTTCTTC.

This clonotype was observed at least ten times. V usage is TRBV5-5 and J usage is TRBJ1-2; 7 nucleotides agree with TRBD1. The CDR3 is 15 residues long. V was pared by 0 bases and J by 3 bases, with 5 bases of the junction left unmatched. Germline CDR1 and CDR2: SGHKS and YYEKEE (reference sequence). CDR3 loop: CASSLGGDSYYGYTF. The CDR3 DNA follows: TGTGCCAGCAGCTTGGGGGGGGACAGCTACTATGGCTACACCTTC.

A word on this clonotype: A much larger clone sits a single nucleotide away, making a read error possible. The chain is built from TRBV27 and TRBJ2-7; D is perhaps TRBD1 (6 bases). The end of the DNA fits TRBJ2-5 better, so the J call may be wrong. This CDR3 has 12 amino acids. The germline gives CDR1 MNHEY, CDR2 SMNVEV (reference sequence). CDR3 amino acids: CASSLQGQTQYF. In DNA form, the CDR3 reads TGTGCCAGCAGTTTACAGGGGCAGACCCAGTACTTC.